This T cell receptor beta chain was retrieved from a study of long-term antiretroviral therapy in people with HIV (dated by TCRdb to between 2021 and 2022). The study in broad terms: Collection of the earliest samples took place about a decade ahead of the 2015 WHO recommendation for immediate ART, at a time when ART was typically delayed until CD4 counts fell. From some 30 adults with confirmed HIV infection, the cohort provided 150 to 200 cryopreserved PBMC samples, gathered serially across a mean of approximately six years (range 1-12). A retrospective serial study tested whether changes in peripheral blood TRB repertoire composition and diversity were associated with ART initiation and durable HIV suppression. Of the 25 to 30 participants with HIV, fewer than twelve were female. No cross-contamination during QIAcube processing was shown when test extractions of a monoclonal T-cell line were performed alongside some 33 polyclonal samples. The study at large found these results: No data were available on ART adherence, viral resistance or therapy changes, limiting inferences about post-ART repertoire changes. The samples were dated from the mid-2000s to the late 2010s, and the ART regimens that were used may be less effective than current ART regimens. ART initiation was associated with a significant increase in TRB diversity, but diversity stayed significantly below transplant donor controls even after long-term ART. The repertoire was dominated across all time points by expanded TRB clones identified before ART initiation, although this dominance was seen to fluctuate and to decrease in many PLHIV after ART. Owing to limited PBMC availability, only the TCR beta chain was sequenced, without alpha chain pairing. Because pre-ART samples had limited cell numbers, unsorted PBMC were profiled rather than sorted CD4+ and CD8+ T cells. HIV repertoires had narrower CDR3 length ranges than controls, and the network structure suggested an antigen-experienced repertoire that shifted only slightly toward naive after ART.

Points on this clone: Its antigen remains undetermined. Per-base quality was not reported, and no clone a single base away is much larger than it.

Participants were included only if at least one PBMC sample before ART initiation and at least two post-ART samples were available. All participants with HIV were treated in the United States of America. Before DNA extraction, cryopreserved samples of about 0.95-11 million PBMC were thawed and washed. At the time of the earliest PBMC sample for each participant with HIV, ages ranged from 23 to 54 years. PBMC samples from each participant spanned 1-4 timepoints before ART initiation and 2-8 timepoints after ART initiation, with a median of 7 samples. For every participant, serial HIV viral load, CD4+ T-cell count, ART history and demographic data were obtained. A Qiagen kit on a QIAcube was used to extract genomic DNA from unsorted PBMC, with samples processed in batches of 12. The immunoSEQ hsTCRB v3.0 assay was used at survey level resolution to sequence the TRB variable region. TRB sequencing targeted a depth of 40,000-50,000 T-cell genomes per sample. Pooled TRB libraries were sequenced on an Illumina MiSeq with a v3 150-cycle kit. The published analysis was carried out like this. Repertoire analysis was performed in R inside a reproducible Nextflow workflow that covered QC, data transformation and analysis. LymphoSeq2, an R package for exploring AIRR-Seq data, was used to implement the custom analyses. After excluding a few samples that yielded fewer than 5000 total TRB sequences, 150 to 200 HIV repertoires remained for analysis. Of the approximately 190 retained HIV repertoires, almost 60 were collected before and approximately 130 after ART initiation. Repertoires were downsampled to 5000 TRB nucleotide sequences, with summary statistics averaged over 100 downsampling iterations. TRB sequences were retained for analysis only if CDR3 regions of at least seven amino acids were present. Two measures captured diversity: a Shannon entropy-derived clonality score and the Gini coefficient. In the repertoire networks, any two of the top 5000 CDR3 amino acid sequences were linked whenever the two sequences differed by an edit distance of one. For TRB CDR3 amino acid sequences, GLIPH2 was used to predict antigen specificity groups and MHC restriction. To flag known associations with CMV, EBV, HIV or tissue antigens, CDR3 amino acid sequences were compared against VDJdb and McPAS-TCR. Pre-ART, post-ART and control groups were compared with Wilcoxon signed-rank tests and Holm-Bonferroni correction. In its TCRdb copy, this immuneACCESS table keeps in-frame sequences only and misses some clones. Where compared with another copy, unresolved V genes explain less than half of these, and the others have no known cause. The V and J calls and the clone size are those of that table, but D and trimming were determined from the DNA. The sample profile shows about 22,000 clones; 80% to 90% of them were found once. Around 6.8% of the sample belongs to the ten largest clones.

Specimen: unsorted PBMCs, collected 1.8 years before starting antiretroviral therapy. The sequence was collected from a woman aged 30 to 39 with HIV.

The CDR3 in this case is CASSRGDSGNTIYF. At the DNA level, the sequence is TGTGCCAGTAGTAGGGGGGACTCTGGAAACACCATATATTTT. The rearranged chain carries TRBV19 and TRBJ1-3; the D region possibly corresponds to TRBD1 (5 bases align). Taken from cysteine to phenylalanine, the CDR3 has 14 residues. Only the CDR3 portion is preserved as DNA: 42 bases, with reading frame beginning at the first base. From a lookup of the germline V gene (reference sequence), CDR1 and CDR2 are LNHDA and SQIVND. V loses 4 bases, J loses 0 bases, and the germline ends lie 7 bases apart.